Below, 5 T cell receptor beta chains from the same sample are listed, as sequenced in a study of vaccination effects on CD4 cells after COVID-19. No antigen has been identified for these receptors. The repertoire was sequenced with immunoSEQ multiplex PCR; TCRdb's copy has only in-frame clones and lacks some. The table lists about 43,000 clones, just over 75% of them singletons. ViraFEST expansion of antigen-specific CD4+ T cells with viral peptide pools preceded sequencing. Between days 9 and 11 of culture, CD4+ T cells were separated out. Each vaccine recipient was nucleocapsid antibody negative and had no prior SARS-CoV-2 infection. The sample consisted of CD4+ T cells from PBMCs cultured with SARS-CoV-2 spike peptides, taken before COVID-19 vaccination. These receptors were collected from a human donor who received a COVID-19 vaccine.

The V gene is TRBV7-9, the J gene TRBJ2-5; 9 nucleotides match TRBD1. Per the germline V gene, CDR1 is SEHNR and CDR2 is FQNEAQ (reference sequence). The CDR3 is 16 residues long. The ends lost 2 bases at V and 4 bases at J; junction bases unmatched: 8. CDR3 loop: CASSLTPRTGVETQYF. In DNA, the CDR3 is TGTGCCAGCAGCTTAACCCCGCGGACAGGGGTAGAGACCCAGTACTTC. Combining the CDR3 with reference TRBV7-9 and TRBJ2-5 gives the whole variable domain DTGVSQNPRHKITKRGQNVTFRCDPISEHNRLYWYRQTLGQGPEFLTYFQNEAQLEKSRLLSDRFSAERPKGSFSTLEIQRTEQGDSAMYLCASSLTPRTGVETQYFGPGTRLLVL.

This chain joins TRBV20-1 and TRBJ2-1; a possible D gene is TRBD2 (5 bases). CDR1 and CDR2 (germline): DFQATT, SNEGSKA (reference sequence). V dropped 8 bases and J dropped 13 bases, with 18 bases sitting between them. There are 11 residues in the CDR3. This CDR3 is CSTSLAIVQFF. In DNA, the CDR3 is TGCAGTACCTCATTAGCGATCGTACAGTTCTTC.

This chain links TRBV28 with TRBJ2-7; D is perhaps TRBD2 (5 bases). Germline V CDR1 and CDR2: MDHEN, SYDVKM. The CDR3 length is 15 residues. The V end was cut by 6 bases, the J end by 0 bases, with 15 bases between. The CDR3 protein is CASRFGLRASYEQYV. The CDR3 DNA sequence: TGTGCCAGCAGGTTCGGGTTGCGGGCCTCCTACGAGCAGTACGTC.

The chain links TRBV24-1 to TRBJ2-3; no firm D call. CDR3 length equals 14 residues. Per germline, CDR1 KGHDR and CDR2 SFDVKD. Trimming pared 3 bases from V and 0 bases from J, leaving 6 bases between. CDR3 sequence reads: CATSDPRSTDTQYF. DNA for the CDR3: TGTGCCACCAGTGATCCGCGGAGCACAGATACGCAGTATTTT.

The chain is built from TRBV19 and TRBJ1-1, with D hard to call. Germline assignment: CDR1 LNHDA and CDR2 SQIVND (reference sequence). The CDR3 has 12 amino acids. Between the trimmed V and J ends, which lost 5 bases and 0 bases, there was a span of 4 bases. Here the CDR3 reads CASSFMNTEAFF. The DNA for the CDR3 is TGTGCCAGTAGTTTTATGAACACTGAAGCTTTCTTT.